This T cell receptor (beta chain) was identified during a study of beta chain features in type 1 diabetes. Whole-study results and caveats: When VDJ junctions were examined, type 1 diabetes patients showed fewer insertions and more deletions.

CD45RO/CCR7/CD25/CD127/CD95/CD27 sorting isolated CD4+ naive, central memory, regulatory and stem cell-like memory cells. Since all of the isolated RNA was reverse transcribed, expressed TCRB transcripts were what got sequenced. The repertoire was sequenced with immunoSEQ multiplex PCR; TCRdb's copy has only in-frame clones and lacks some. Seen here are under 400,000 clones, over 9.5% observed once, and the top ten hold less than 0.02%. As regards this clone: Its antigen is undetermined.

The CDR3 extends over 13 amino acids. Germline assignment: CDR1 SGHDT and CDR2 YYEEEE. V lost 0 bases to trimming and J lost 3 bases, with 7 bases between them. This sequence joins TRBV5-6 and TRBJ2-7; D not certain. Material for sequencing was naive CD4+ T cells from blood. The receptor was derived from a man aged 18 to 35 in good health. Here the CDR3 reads CASSLGSGYEQYF. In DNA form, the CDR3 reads TGTGCCAGCAGCTTGGGTTCGGGCTACGAGCAGTACTTC.